This T cell receptor (beta chain) comes out of a study of blood T cell repertoires in COVID-19. Study-level information: PBMCs, B-cell-depleted T cells, or T cells were the source of the cDNA or gDNA that made up the material.

There are 16 residues in the CDR3. Germline CDR1 and CDR2: SGHRS and YFSETQ. The V and J ends lost 0 bases and 3 bases, in that order; junction bases with no gene match: 6. Here immunoSEQ multiplex PCR was the method, and the copy in TCRdb shows in-frame clones only, minus some. In the table there are roughly 70,000 clones, around nine tenths of which are singletons. The sequence derives from a human donor in a cohort sampled during active COVID-19. Specimen: peripheral blood. V gene TRBV5-1 combines with J gene TRBJ2-7; 10 bases fit TRBD1. The chain's CDR3 is CASSLEGTGAYYEQYF. CDR3 DNA: TGCGCCAGCAGCTTGGAAGGGACAGGGGCCTACTACGAGCAGTACTTC.